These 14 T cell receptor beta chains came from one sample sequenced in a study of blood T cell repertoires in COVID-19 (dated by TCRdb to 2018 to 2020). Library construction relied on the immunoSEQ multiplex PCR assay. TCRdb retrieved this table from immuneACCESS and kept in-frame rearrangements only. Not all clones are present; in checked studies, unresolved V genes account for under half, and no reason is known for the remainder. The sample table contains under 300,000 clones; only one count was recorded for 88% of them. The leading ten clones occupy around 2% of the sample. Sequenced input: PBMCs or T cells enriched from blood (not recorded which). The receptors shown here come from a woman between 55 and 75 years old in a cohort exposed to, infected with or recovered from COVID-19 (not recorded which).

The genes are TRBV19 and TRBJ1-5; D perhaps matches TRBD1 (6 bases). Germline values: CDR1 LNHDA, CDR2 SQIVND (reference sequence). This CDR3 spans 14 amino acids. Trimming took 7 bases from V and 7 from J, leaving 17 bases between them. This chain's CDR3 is CASNSQGARQPQHF. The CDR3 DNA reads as TGTGCCAGTAACTCACAGGGAGCGAGACAGCCCCAGCATTTT.

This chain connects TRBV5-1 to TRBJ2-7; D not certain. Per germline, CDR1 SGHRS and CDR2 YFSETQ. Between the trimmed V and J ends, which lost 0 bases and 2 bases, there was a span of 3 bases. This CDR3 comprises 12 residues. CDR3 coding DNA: TGCGCCAGCAGCTTGGTTACCTACGAGCAGTACTTC. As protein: CASSLVTYEQYF.

The CDR3 here is CASRTGTSGWANEQFF. CDR3 coding DNA: TGTGCCAGCAGGACAGGGACTAGCGGGTGGGCCAATGAGCAGTTCTTC. This chain joins TRBV2 and TRBJ2-1; TRBD2 matches at 12 bases. The CDR3 sequence is 16 residues long. V trimming: 6 bases; J trimming: 6 bases; junction bases outside the gene matches: 9. Per germline, CDR1 SNHLY and CDR2 FYNNEI.

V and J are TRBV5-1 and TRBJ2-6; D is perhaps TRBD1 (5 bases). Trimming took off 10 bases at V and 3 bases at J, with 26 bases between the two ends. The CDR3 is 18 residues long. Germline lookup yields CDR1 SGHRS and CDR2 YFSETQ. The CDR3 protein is CAPNRAGKGLNGANVLTF. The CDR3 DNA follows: TGCGCCCCCAACCGGGCAGGGAAGGGTTTGAATGGGGCCAACGTCCTGACTTTC.

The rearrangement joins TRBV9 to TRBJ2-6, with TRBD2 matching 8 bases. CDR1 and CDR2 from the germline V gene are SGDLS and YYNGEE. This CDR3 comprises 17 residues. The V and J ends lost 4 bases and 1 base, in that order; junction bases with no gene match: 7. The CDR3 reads CASSPRGGASGANVLTF. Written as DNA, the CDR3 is TGTGCCAGCAGCCCTCGGGGGGGAGCGTCTGGGGCCAACGTCCTGACTTTC.

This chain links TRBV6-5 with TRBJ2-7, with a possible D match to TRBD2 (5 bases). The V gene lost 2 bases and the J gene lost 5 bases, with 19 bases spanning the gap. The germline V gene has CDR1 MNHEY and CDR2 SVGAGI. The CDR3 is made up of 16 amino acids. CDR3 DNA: TGTGCCAGCAGTTACGATAACAGAGGTCGAGGGAACGAGCAGTACTTC. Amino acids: CASSYDNRGRGNEQYF.

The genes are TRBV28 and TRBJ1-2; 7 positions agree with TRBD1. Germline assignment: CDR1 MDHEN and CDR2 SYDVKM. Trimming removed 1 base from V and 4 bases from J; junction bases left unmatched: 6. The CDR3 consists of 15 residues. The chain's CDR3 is CASSLLARGLYGYTF. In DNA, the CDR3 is TGTGCCAGCAGTTTATTAGCGAGGGGGCTCTATGGCTACACCTTC.

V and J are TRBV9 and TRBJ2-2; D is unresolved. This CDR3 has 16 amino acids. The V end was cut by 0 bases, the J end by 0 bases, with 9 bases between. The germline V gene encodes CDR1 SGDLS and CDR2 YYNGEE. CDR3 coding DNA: TGTGCCAGCAGCGTAGCTACGTCTCCGAACACCGGGGAGCTGTTTTTT. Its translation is CASSVATSPNTGELFF.

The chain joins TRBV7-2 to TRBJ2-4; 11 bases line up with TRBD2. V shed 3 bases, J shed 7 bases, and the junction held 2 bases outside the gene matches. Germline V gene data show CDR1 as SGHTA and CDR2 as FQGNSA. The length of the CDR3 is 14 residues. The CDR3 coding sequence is TGTGCCAGCAGCTTGACTAGCGGGAAGAACATTCAGTACTTC. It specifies CASSLTSGKNIQYF.

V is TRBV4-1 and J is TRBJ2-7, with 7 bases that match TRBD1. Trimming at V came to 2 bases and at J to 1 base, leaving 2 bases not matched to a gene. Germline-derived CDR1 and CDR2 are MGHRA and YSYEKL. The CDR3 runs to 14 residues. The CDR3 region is CASSQPGQSYEQYF. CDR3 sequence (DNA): TGCGCCAGCAGCCAACCGGGACAGTCCTACGAGCAGTACTTC.

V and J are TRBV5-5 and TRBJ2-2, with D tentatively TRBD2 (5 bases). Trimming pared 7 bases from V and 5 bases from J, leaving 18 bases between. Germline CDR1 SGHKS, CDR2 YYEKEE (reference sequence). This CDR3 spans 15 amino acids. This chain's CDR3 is CASQPFIGGTGELFF. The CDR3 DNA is TGTGCCAGCCAACCCTTTATTGGAGGAACCGGGGAGCTGTTTTTT.

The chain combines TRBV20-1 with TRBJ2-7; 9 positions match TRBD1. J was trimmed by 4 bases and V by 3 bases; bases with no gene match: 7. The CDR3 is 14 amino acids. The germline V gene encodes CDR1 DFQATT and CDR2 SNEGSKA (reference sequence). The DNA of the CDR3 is TGCAGTGCTAGTGCCGGACAGGGGTATTACGAGCAGTACTTC. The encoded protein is CSASAGQGYYEQYF.

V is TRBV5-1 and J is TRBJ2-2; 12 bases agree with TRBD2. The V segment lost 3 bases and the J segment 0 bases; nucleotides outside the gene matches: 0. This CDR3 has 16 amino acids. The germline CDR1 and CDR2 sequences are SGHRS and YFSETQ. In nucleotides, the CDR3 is TGCGCCAGCAGCTGGACTAGCGGGACGAACACCGGGGAGCTGTTTTTT. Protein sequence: CASSWTSGTNTGELFF.

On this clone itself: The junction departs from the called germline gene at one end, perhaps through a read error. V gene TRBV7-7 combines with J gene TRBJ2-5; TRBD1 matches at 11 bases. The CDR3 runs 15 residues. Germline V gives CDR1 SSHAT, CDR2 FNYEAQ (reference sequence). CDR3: CASSPGTGGQETQYF. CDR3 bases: TGTGCTAGCAGCCCAGGGACAGGGGGCCAAGAGACCCAGTACTTC.